The source of this T cell receptor (beta chain) is a study of tumour-infiltrating T cells in Burkitt lymphoma. V was pared by 3 bases and J by 3 bases, with 16 bases between. The CDR3 sequence is 15 residues long. The germline V gene encodes CDR1 SGHRS and CDR2 YFSETQ. Sequenced by immunoSEQ multiplex PCR; TCRdb stores in-frame clones only, minus some. The table has about 16,000 clones, 70% to 80% seen once. The TCR originated in a human donor with diffuse large B-cell lymphoma. V gene TRBV5-1 combines with J gene TRBJ2-7; D possibly matches TRBD1 or TRBD2 (5 bases each). Specimen: tumor tissue. The CDR3 DNA is TGCGCCAGCAGCTCCTCCGGGACGGCCATCTACGAGCAGTACTTC. Protein: CASSSSGTAIYEQYF.